The 3 T cell receptor beta chains below were found in one sample sequenced in a study of vaccination and CD4 T cells after COVID-19. No antigen is known for these receptors. Treatment meaning: approximately 11-day PBMC culture with coronavirus spike peptide pools or control peptides (ViraFEST assay). The Oncomine TCR Beta short-read assay sequenced DNA from cultured CD4+ T cells. TCRdb re-called the PCR reads with MiXCR, one entry per CDR3 protein. The repertoire includes over 14,000 distinct CDR3 sequences, 50% to 55% of them detected once, and over 9.5% sits in the top ten. Sequenced: CD4+ T cells from blood, cultured in vitro. The receptors derive from a human donor who had recovered from COVID-19.

This chain joins TRBV2 and TRBJ2-6, with 7 nucleotides matching TRBD1. This CDR3 contains 15 residues. Trimming took 10 bases from V and 4 from J; bases not matched to a gene: 10. Germline V gives CDR1 SNHLY, CDR2 FYNNEI. The CDR3 loop is CATQGESRGANVLTF. Written as DNA, the CDR3 is TGTGCCACCCAGGGGGAGTCTCGCGGGGCCAACGTCCTGACTTTC.

This clonotype is a singleton in its sample. The chain has TRBV6-1 and TRBJ2-3, with no clear D. Germline V gene data show CDR1 as MNHNS and CDR2 as SASEGT. The CDR3 length is 19 residues. Deletions cut 5 bases from V and 3 bases from J, with 27 bases between. The CDR3 protein is CASSNQRAEAQAITDTQYF. CDR3 sequence (DNA): TGTGCCAGCAGTAACCAGCGAGCCGAGGCCCAAGCAATAACAGATACGCAGTATTTT.

The count of this clonotype is one. This chain links TRBV6-1 with TRBJ2-2; tentatively, D is TRBD1 (5 bases). Looked up from germline, CDR1 is MNHNS and CDR2 is SASEGT. The CDR3 loop spans 12 amino acids. V gave up 6 bases and J gave up 7 bases, with 9 bases separating them. In DNA form, the CDR3 reads TGTGCCAGCAGGGTCCAGGGCGGGGAGCTGTTTTTT. Protein: CASRVQGGELFF.